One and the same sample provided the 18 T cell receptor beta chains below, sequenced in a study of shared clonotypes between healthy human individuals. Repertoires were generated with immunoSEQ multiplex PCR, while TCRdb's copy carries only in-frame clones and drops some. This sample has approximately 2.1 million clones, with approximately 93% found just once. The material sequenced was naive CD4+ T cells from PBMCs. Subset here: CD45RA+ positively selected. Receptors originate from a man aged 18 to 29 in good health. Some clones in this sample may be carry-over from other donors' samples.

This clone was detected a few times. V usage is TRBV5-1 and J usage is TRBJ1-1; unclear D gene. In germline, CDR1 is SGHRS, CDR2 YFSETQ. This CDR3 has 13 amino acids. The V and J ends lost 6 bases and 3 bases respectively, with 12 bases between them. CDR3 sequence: CASTSNADTEAFF. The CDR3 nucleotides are TGCGCCAGCACCTCGAATGCGGACACTGAAGCTTTCTTT. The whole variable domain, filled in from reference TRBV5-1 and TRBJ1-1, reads KAGVTQTPRYLIKTRGQQVTLSCSPISGHRSVSWYQQTPGQGLQFLFEYFSETQRNKGNFPGRFSGRQFSNSRSEMNVSTLELGDSALYLCASTSNADTEAFFGQGTRLTVV.

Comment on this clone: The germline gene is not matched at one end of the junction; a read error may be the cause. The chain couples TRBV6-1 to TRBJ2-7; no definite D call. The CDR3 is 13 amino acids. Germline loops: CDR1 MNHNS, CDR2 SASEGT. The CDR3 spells CASNTNTQTTRGF. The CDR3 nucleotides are TGTGCCAGCAACACAAATACCCAAACTACAAGAGGCTTC.

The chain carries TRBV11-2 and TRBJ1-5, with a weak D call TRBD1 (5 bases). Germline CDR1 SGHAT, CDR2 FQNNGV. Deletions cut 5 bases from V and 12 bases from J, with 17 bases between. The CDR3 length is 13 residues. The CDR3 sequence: CASSQGARRFQHF. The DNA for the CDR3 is TGTGCCAGCAGCCAGGGTGCCAGGCGGTTCCAGCATTTT.

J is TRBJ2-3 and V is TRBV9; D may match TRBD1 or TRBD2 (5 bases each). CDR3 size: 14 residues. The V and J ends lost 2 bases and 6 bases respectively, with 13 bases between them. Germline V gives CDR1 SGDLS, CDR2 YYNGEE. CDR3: CASSVGTGTDTQYF. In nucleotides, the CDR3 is TGTGCCAGCAGCGTCGGGACCGGAACGGATACGCAGTATTTT.

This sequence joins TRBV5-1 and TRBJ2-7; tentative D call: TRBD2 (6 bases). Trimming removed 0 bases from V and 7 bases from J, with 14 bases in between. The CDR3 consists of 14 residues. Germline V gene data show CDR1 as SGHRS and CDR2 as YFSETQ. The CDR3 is CASSLEAAAGEQYF. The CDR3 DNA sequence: TGCGCCAGCAGCTTGGAGGCTGCGGCGGGGGAGCAGTACTTC.

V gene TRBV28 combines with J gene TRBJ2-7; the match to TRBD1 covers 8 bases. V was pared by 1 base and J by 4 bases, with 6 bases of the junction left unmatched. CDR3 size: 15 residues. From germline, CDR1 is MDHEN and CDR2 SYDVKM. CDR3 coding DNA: TGTGCCAGCAGTTTATTCGACAGGGGCTCTTACGAGCAGTACTTC. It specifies CASSLFDRGSYEQYF. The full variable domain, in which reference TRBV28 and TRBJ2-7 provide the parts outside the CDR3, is DVKVTQSSRYLVKRTGEKVFLECVQDMDHENMFWYRQDPGLGLRLIYFSYDVKMKEKGDIPEGYSVSREKKERFSLILESASTNQTSMYLCASSLFDRGSYEQYFGPGTRLTVT.

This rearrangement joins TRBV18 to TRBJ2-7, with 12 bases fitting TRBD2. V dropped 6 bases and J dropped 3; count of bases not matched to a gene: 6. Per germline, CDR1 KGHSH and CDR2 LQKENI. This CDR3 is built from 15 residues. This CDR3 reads CASSDPGLAGYEQYF. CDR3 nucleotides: TGTGCCAGCTCGGATCCGGGACTAGCGGGCTACGAGCAGTACTTC.

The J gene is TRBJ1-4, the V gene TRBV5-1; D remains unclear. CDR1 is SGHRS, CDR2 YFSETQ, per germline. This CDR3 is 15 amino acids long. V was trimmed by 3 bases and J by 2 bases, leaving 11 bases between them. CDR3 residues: CASSSGLTTNEKLFF. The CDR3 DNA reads TGCGCCAGCAGCTCGGGCCTCACTACTAATGAAAAACTGTTTTTT. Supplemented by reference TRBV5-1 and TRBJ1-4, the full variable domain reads KAGVTQTPRYLIKTRGQQVTLSCSPISGHRSVSWYQQTPGQGLQFLFEYFSETQRNKGNFPGRFSGRQFSNSRSEMNVSTLELGDSALYLCASSSGLTTNEKLFFGSGTQLSVL.

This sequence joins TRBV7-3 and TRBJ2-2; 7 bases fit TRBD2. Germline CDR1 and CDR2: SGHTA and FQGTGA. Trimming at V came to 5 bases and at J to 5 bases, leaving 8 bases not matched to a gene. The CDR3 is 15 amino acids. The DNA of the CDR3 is TGTGCCAGCAGCGCTATCGCGGGAGCTACCGGGGAGCTGTTTTTT. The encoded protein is CASSAIAGATGELFF.

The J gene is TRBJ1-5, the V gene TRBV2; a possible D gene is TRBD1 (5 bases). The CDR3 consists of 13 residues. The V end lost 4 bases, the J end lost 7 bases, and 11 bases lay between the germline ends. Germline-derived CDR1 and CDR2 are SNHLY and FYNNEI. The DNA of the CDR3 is TGTGCCAGCAGTGTCCTGGGGGGACAGCCCCAGCATTTT. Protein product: CASSVLGGQPQHF.

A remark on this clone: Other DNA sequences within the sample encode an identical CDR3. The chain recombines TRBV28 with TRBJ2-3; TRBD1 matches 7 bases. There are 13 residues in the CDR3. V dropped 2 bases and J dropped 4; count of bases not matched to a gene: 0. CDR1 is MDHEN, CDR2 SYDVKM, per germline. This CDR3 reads CASSLRGPDTQYF. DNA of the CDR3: TGTGCCAGCAGTTTAAGGGGGCCAGATACGCAGTATTTT.

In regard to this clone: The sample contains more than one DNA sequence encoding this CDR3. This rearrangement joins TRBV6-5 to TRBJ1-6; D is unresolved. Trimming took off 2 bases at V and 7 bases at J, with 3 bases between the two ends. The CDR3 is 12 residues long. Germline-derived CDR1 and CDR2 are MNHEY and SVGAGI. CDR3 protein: CASSYTNSPLHF. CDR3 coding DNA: TGTGCCAGCAGTTACACCAATTCACCCCTCCACTTT.

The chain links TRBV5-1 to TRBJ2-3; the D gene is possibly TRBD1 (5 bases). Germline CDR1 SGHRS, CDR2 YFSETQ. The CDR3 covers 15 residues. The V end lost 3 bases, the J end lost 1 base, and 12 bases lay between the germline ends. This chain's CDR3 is CASSSDSQRTDTQYF. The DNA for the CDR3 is TGCGCCAGCAGCTCAGACAGCCAACGCACAGATACGCAGTATTTT.

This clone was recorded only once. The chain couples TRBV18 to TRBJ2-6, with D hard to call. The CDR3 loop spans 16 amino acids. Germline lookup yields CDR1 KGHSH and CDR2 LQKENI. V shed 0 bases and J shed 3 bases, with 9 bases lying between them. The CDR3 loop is CASSPPGSLGANVLTF. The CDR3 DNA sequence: TGTGCCAGCTCACCACCGGGGTCCCTTGGGGCCAACGTCCTGACTTTC.

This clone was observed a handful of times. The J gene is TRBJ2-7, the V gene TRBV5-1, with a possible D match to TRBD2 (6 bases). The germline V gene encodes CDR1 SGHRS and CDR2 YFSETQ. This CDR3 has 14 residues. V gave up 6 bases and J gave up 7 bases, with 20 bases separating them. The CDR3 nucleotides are TGCGCCAGCACCCCCCTAACGGGAGTGAGGGAGCAGTACTTC. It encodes CASTPLTGVREQYF.

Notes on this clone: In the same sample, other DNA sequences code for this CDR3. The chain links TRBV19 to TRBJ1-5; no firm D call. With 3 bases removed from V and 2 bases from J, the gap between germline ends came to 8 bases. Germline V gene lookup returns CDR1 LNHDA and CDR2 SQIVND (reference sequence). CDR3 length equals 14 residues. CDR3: CASSISGGNQPQHF. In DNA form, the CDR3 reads TGTGCCAGTAGTATCTCTGGAGGCAATCAGCCCCAGCATTTT.

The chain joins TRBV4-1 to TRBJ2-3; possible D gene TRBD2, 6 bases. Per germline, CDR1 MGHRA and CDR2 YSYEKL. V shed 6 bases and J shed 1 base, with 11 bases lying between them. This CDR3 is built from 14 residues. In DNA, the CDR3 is TGCGCCAGCAGAGGAGGGGTCGGCACAGATACGCAGTATTTT. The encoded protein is CASRGGVGTDTQYF.

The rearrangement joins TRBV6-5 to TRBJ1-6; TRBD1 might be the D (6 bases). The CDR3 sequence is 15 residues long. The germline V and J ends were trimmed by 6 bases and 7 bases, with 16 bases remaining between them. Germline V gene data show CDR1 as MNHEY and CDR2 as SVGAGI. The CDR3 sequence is CASRQQGLKNSPLHF. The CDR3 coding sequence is TGTGCCAGCAGACAACAGGGTTTAAAGAATTCACCCCTCCACTTT.